These 10 T cell receptor beta chains came from one sample sequenced in a study of T cell changes during pregnancy in multiple sclerosis. Sequencing was performed with immunoSEQ multiplex PCR; in TCRdb, only in-frame clones are kept and a portion is missing. The sample contains about 60,000 clones, 91% of which appear only once. Specimen: CD4+ T cells from peripheral blood mononuclear cells, collected after pregnancy. Receptors were obtained from a female donor in good health, enrolled as a control in a pregnancy study.

This rearrangement joins TRBV30 to TRBJ1-5; D ambiguous. Per germline, CDR1 GTSNPN and CDR2 SVGIG (reference sequence). Trimming stripped 4 bases from V and 4 bases from J, with 8 bases between. The CDR3 runs to 12 residues. CDR3 region: CAWKSRNQPQHF. The CDR3 DNA follows: TGTGCCTGGAAATCGAGGAATCAGCCCCAGCATTTT.

The genes are TRBV5-8 and TRBJ1-2; weak D call: TRBD1 (6 bases). V lost 1 base and J 5 bases, leaving 6 bases between the germline ends. Germline V gene data show CDR1 as SGHTS and CDR2 as YDEGEE. This CDR3 spans 12 amino acids. The CDR3, as DNA: TGTGCCAGCAGCTTGACAGGGTATGGCTACACCTTC. It specifies CASSLTGYGYTF.

The rearrangement joins TRBV6-6 to TRBJ2-5; the D gene is possibly TRBD1 (6 bases). This CDR3 has 14 amino acids. Germline V gives CDR1 MNHNY, CDR2 SVGAGI (reference sequence). V lost 5 bases and J lost 1, with 11 bases in between. In DNA, the CDR3 is TGTGCCAGCAGTAGCCCGACAGGCCAAGAGACCCAGTACTTC. Translation: CASSSPTGQETQYF.

The CDR3 loop reads CASSLEGRGIETQYF. CDR3 nucleotide sequence: TGTGCCAGCAGCTTAGAGGGGCGGGGGATAGAGACCCAGTACTTC. The chain carries TRBV7-2 and TRBJ2-5; 7 bases match TRBD2. CDR3 length equals 15 residues. V lost 1 base and J lost 4; bases outside the gene matches: 6. Germline CDR1 reads SGHTA; CDR2 reads FQGNSA.

This clone appeared once. The chain links TRBV19 to TRBJ1-2; 7 positions match TRBD1. The CDR3 spans 16 residues. Germline CDR1 LNHDA, CDR2 SQIVND (reference sequence). The ends lost 5 bases at V and 4 bases at J; junction bases unmatched: 13. CDR3 sequence: CASSPTAHTGVYGYTF. The CDR3 DNA follows: TGTGCCAGTAGTCCCACGGCCCACACAGGGGTCTATGGCTACACCTTC.

J is TRBJ2-1 and V is TRBV5-4; no reliable D call. Trimming left V 0 bases short and J 6 bases short, with 7 bases between. Germline assignment: CDR1 SGHNT and CDR2 YYREEE (reference sequence). This CDR3 spans 13 amino acids. CDR3 in amino acids: CASSLVLINEQFF. The CDR3 nucleotides read TGTGCCAGCAGCTTGGTACTGATCAATGAGCAGTTCTTC. The variable domain in full, with the rest retrieved from reference TRBV5-4 and TRBJ2-1, is ETGVTQSPTHLIKTRGQQVTLRCSSQSGHNTVSWYQQALGQGPQFIFQYYREEENGRGNFPPRFSGLQFPNYSSELNVNALELDDSALYLCASSLVLINEQFFGPGTRLTVL.

The chain employs TRBV30 and TRBJ2-7; the match to TRBD1 covers 9 bases. J was trimmed by 7 bases and V by 3 bases; bases with no gene match: 7. There are 13 residues in the CDR3. CDR1 is GTSNPN and CDR2 is SVGIG in the germline V gene (reference sequence). CDR3 bases: TGTGCCTGGAGCGGGACAGGGTTTGGAGAGCAGTACTTC. This gives the protein CAWSGTGFGEQYF.

This clone appeared a single time. This chain joins TRBV7-8 and TRBJ2-5, with 8 bases identical to TRBD1. Germline CDR1 and CDR2: SGHVS and FQNEAQ. The CDR3 consists of 13 residues. V lost 5 bases, J lost 4 bases, and 3 bases stayed unmatched. The CDR3 region is CASSQDRVETQYF. In DNA form, the CDR3 reads TGTGCCAGCAGCCAGGACAGGGTAGAGACCCAGTACTTC.

The chain combines TRBV20-1 with TRBJ2-3; tentatively, D is TRBD1 (6 bases). The germline V gene encodes CDR1 DFQATT and CDR2 SNEGSKA (reference sequence). The CDR3 is made up of 11 amino acids. V was cut by 6 bases and J by 9 bases, with 13 bases left in between. CDR3 protein: CSAVQGNTQYF. The CDR3 DNA follows: TGCAGTGCGGTACAGGGAAACACGCAGTATTTT.

This clone was seen a handful of times. J is TRBJ2-2 and V is TRBV5-1; 11 positions match TRBD1. The V segment lost 5 bases and the J segment 3 bases; nucleotides outside the gene matches: 18. Germline V gene data show CDR1 as SGHRS and CDR2 as YFSETQ. CDR3 length: 20 amino acids. CDR3 residues: CASRGGTGGFIRSDTGELFF. CDR3 nucleotides: TGCGCCAGCAGAGGTGGGACAGGGGGTTTTATTCGGAGTGACACCGGGGAGCTGTTTTTT.